The source of this T cell receptor beta chain is a study of T cells in Graves' hyperthyroidism and ophthalmopathy. From RNA transcripts, TCR beta CDR3 regions were amplified. First-round RT-PCR with HTBI primers amplified the TCR CDR3 region. TCRdb reprocessed the multiplex PCR reads with MiXCR, giving one entry per CDR3 protein. The data contain 600,000 to 650,000 distinct CDR3 sequences, 15% to 20% of them singletons. This clonotype was seen ten or more times. This CDR3 comprises 15 residues. CDR1 and CDR2 from the germline V gene are SGHAT and FQNNGV. Unmatched junction bases numbered 7, after V lost 6 bases and J lost 2 bases. The PBMCs were taken from over 9.5 ml of fresh peripheral blood.

The TCR originated in a young woman with Graves' hyperthyroidism. Input material: blood. This sequence joins TRBV11-2 and TRBJ2-1; 7 bases match TRBD2. This CDR3 reads CASSPRGDPYNEQFF. The CDR3 DNA sequence: TGTGCCAGCAGTCCCCGGGGGGACCCCTACAATGAGCAGTTCTTC.